This T cell receptor beta chain is from a study of PD-L1 blockade in urothelial cancer. With V trimmed by 2 bases and J by 3 bases, 5 bases remained unmatched. The CDR3 totals 15 residues. Looked up from germline, CDR1 is SGHVS and CDR2 is FNYEAQ. Time point meaning: pretreatment peripheral blood. This table comes from immunoSEQ multiplex PCR, and its TCRdb copy is limited to in-frame clones, with some not included. The sample lists about 80,000 clones, around four fifths occurring once. This receptor was taken from a man aged 35-49 years with urothelial cancer. Sequenced material: PBMCs, taken around atezolizumab (anti-PD-L1) treatment. This chain uses TRBV7-6 with TRBJ2-3, with 7 nucleotides matching TRBD2. The chain's CDR3 is CASSLSDGRTDTQYF. CDR3 nucleotide sequence: TGTGCCAGCAGCTTATCGGACGGGAGGACAGATACGCAGTATTTT.